This T cell receptor (beta chain) was retrieved from a study of a mutant IDH1 vaccine in newly diagnosed glioma. At the level of the study: Radiotherapy, temozolomide, or both had been given previously, and both were given to most.

Time point reported: baseline, week 1 (first vaccination visit). Treatment given: pre-vaccination baseline after standard-of-care therapy. Tumors from donors were new WHO grade 3 or 4 IDH1-mutant astrocytomas with ATRX loss. Germline V lookup: CDR1 LNHDA, CDR2 SQIVND (reference sequence). The V end was cut by 4 bases, the J end by 1 base, with 16 bases between. This CDR3 has 16 residues. The assay was immunoSEQ multiplex PCR, and TCRdb's table has in-frame clones only and misses some. The sample shows approximately 52,000 clones, approximately 80% of them seen only once. The specimen was PBMCs, collected from a glioma patient treated with radiotherapy, temozolomide or both. This receptor was obtained from a woman in her 40s with glioma. V usage is TRBV19 and J usage is TRBJ1-1; possibly TRBD1 for D (6 bases). CDR3 nucleotide sequence: TGTGCCAGTAGTAGCAACAGGGCGGGCCCGAACACTGAAGCTTTCTTT. Translating it yields CASSSNRAGPNTEAFF. The full variable domain, with the rest looked up from reference TRBV19 and TRBJ1-1, is DGGITQSPKYLFRKEGQNVTLSCEQNLNHDAMYWYRQDPGQGLRLIYYSQIVNDFQKGDIAEGYSVSREKKESFPLTVTSAQKNPTAFYLCASSSNRAGPNTEAFFGQGTRLTVV.